This T cell receptor (beta chain) was recovered during a study of T cell responses to AZD1222 COVID-19 vaccine. Overall study findings and caveats: When two AZD1222 doses had been given, Spike-specific TCR breadth and depth rose. Only a handful of AZD1222 recipients, more than 5 in all, had baseline seropositivity. Clonal diversity was possibly underestimated; the donors were predominantly white British and more often female.

V lost 4 bases to trimming and J lost 7 bases, with 13 bases between them. CDR3 size: 13 residues. CDR1 and CDR2 from the germline V gene are SGHDN and FVKESK. Concerning this clone itself: Its antigen is as yet unknown.

Generated by immunoSEQ multiplex PCR, the TCRdb table keeps only in-frame clones and is missing some. The sample lists 150,000 or so clones; approximately 92% were seen once. This TCR derives from an adult who received the AZD1222 COVID-19 vaccine. This chain joins TRBV14 and TRBJ1-2; D might be TRBD1 (5 bases). The sequenced sample was peripheral blood, obtained 28 days after the second AZD1222 dose. The CDR3: CASSPTPGTGYTF. DNA for the CDR3: TGTGCCAGCAGCCCTACCCCTGGGACTGGCTACACCTTC.